Listed here is a single TCR beta chain. Its specificity is unknown. cDNA molecules, individually, were tagged with unique molecular identifiers. MiXCR, run by TCRdb on the 5' RACE reads, gives a single entry per CDR3 protein. Here the sample spans approximately 42,000 distinct CDR3 sequences, over 6% being singletons. V shed 5 bases and J 7 bases; nucleotides not matched to a gene: 6. This CDR3 spans 14 amino acids. Germline CDR1 SEHNR, CDR2 FQNEAQ (reference sequence). The data derive from a study of early T cells in non-severe SARS-CoV-2 infection. Across the study: Chains were unpaired, as sequencing was done on bulk RNA from unsorted whole blood. Study outcomes and limitations: CD4 and private specificities were missed by VDJdb matching, which favored anti-spike CD8 responses.

J is TRBJ2-2 and V is TRBV7-9, with 8 bases that match TRBD1. Sequenced material: whole blood. The clonotype comes from an adult who was a healthcare worker with PCR-confirmed SARS-CoV-2 infection or an uninfected control (not recorded which). The CDR3 region is CASSHGQGDGELFF. Written as DNA, the CDR3 is TGTGCCAGCAGCCACGGACAGGGAGACGGGGAGCTGTTTTTT.